These T cell receptor beta chains were read from a single sample in a study of shared clonotypes between healthy human individuals. Measured with immunoSEQ multiplex PCR; TCRdb has only the in-frame clones, and not every one. This repertoire shows 1,100,000 or so clones, 78% found once; its top ten account for more than 0.45%. Material: memory CD4+ T cells from PBMCs. The receptors stem from a man younger than 35 in good health. Some clones in this sample may be carry-over from other donors' samples. CDR3s include the opening cysteine and the closing phenylalanine or tryptophan. The D gene is left open where the match is weak. Clone size is stated in some rows and not others, as once, few, many or a class when expanded.

J gene | D gene | V gene | CDR3 length | clone size | CDR3 protein | CDR3 DNA
TRBJ1-3 | NA | TRBV9 | 13 | once | CASSPPGGNTIYF | TGTGCCAGCAGCCCACCGGGAGGGAACACCATATATTTT
TRBJ1-1 | NA | TRBV2 | 12 | many | CARVRGNTEAFF | TGTGCCAGAGTTAGGGGGAACACTGAAGCTTTCTTT
TRBJ2-1 | TRBD1 | TRBV5-6 | 13 | NA | CASSQGARNEQFF | TGTGCCAGCAGCCAGGGGGCAAGAAATGAGCAGTTCTTC
TRBJ2-1 | NA | TRBV7-2 | 14 | NA | CASSLGTVGNEQFF | TGTGCCAGCAGCTTAGGGACGGTGGGCAATGAGCAGTTCTTC
TRBJ2-7 | NA | TRBV28 | 13 | NA | CASSSPRPYEQYF | TGTGCCAGCAGTTCCCCCCGCCCTTACGAGCAGTACTTC
TRBJ1-4 | NA | TRBV28 | 15 | NA | CASSLAQGTNEKLFF | TGTGCCAGCAGTTTAGCTCAGGGGACTAATGAAAAACTGTTTTTT
TRBJ1-4 | NA | TRBV9 | 16 | NA | CASSPRLGTTNEKLFF | TGTGCCAGCAGCCCACGTCTGGGTACAACTAATGAAAAACTGTTTTTT
TRBJ1-5 | NA | TRBV28 | 16 | NA | CATRWAGSGGNQPQHF | TGTGCCACCCGATGGGCGGGTAGTGGCGGCAATCAGCCCCAGCATTTT
TRBJ1-5 | NA | TRBV28 | 14 | once | CASSFGRLNQPQHF | TGTGCCAGCAGTTTTGGCAGACTCAATCAGCCCCAGCATTTT
TRBJ2-5 | TRBD2 | TRBV18 | 19 | NA | CASSQNGGTSGSQIETQYF | TGTGCCAGCTCACAAAACGGCGGGACTAGCGGGAGTCAGATCGAGACCCAGTACTTC
TRBJ2-1 | NA | TRBV30 | 13 | NA | CAPGPALRNEQFF | TGTGCCCCCGGGCCCGCTTTACGGAATGAGCAGTTCTTC
TRBJ2-6 | TRBD1 | TRBV4-1 | 19 | NA | CASSQVPGTGGPGANVLTF | TGCGCCAGCAGCCAAGTCCCCGGGACAGGAGGACCTGGGGCCAACGTCCTGACTTTC
TRBJ1-2 | TRBD1 | TRBV7-8 | 14 | once | CASSLDRGGYGYTF | TGTGCCAGCAGCTTAGACAGGGGGGGATATGGCTACACCTTC
TRBJ2-7 | NA | TRBV4-2 | 13 | NA | CASSQAPRDEQYF | TGTGCCAGCAGCCAAGCTCCGCGGGACGAGCAGTACTTC
TRBJ1-6 | NA | TRBV20-1 | 11 | NA | CSAPGRSPLHF | TGCAGTGCCCCGGGCCGTTCACCCCTCCACTTT
TRBJ1-1 | NA | TRBV11-2 | 12 | NA | CASSFGATGAFF | TGTGCCAGCAGCTTTGGGGCCACAGGAGCTTTCTTT
TRBJ2-2 | NA | TRBV9 | 17 | NA | CASSPLRGLENTGELFF | TGTGCCAGCAGCCCGCTCAGGGGACTGGAGAACACCGGGGAGCTGTTTTTT
TRBJ2-7 | NA | TRBV11-2 | 13 | NA | CASSRQVRYEQYF | TGTGCCAGCAGCCGACAGGTGCGCTACGAGCAGTACTTC
TRBJ2-2 | NA | TRBV29-1 | 12 | NA | CSVDSPSGELFF | TGCAGCGTTGACTCCCCTAGCGGGGAGCTGTTTTTT
TRBJ1-1 | NA | TRBV13 | 13 | few | CASSLQGGTEAFF | TGTGCCAGCAGCTTACAGGGTGGCACTGAAGCTTTCTTT
TRBJ2-7 | TRBD1 | TRBV27 | 15 | NA | CASRYTGTGTYEQYF | TGTGCCAGCAGGTATACCGGGACAGGGACTTACGAGCAGTACTTC
TRBJ1-2 | NA | TRBV28 | 14 | NA | CASSLRGRGDGYTF | TGTGCCAGCAGTTTGCGGGGGAGGGGCGATGGCTACACCTTC
TRBJ2-7 | NA | TRBV27 | 13 | NA | CASSTQTGHEQYF | TGTGCCAGCAGTACCCAGACAGGACACGAGCAGTACTTC
TRBJ2-1 | TRBD2 | TRBV5-1 | 15 | NA | CASSFRTSGSDEQFF | TGCGCCAGCAGCTTCAGGACTAGCGGGAGCGATGAGCAGTTCTTC
TRBJ2-7 | NA | TRBV20-1 | 11 | NA | CSARGGYEQYF | TGCAGTGCTAGGGGGGGATACGAGCAGTACTTC
TRBJ1-1 | NA | TRBV5-1 | 15 | few | CASSLGRGRDTEAFF | TGCGCCAGCAGCTTGGGAAGGGGACGGGACACTGAAGCTTTCTTT
TRBJ1-3 | TRBD1 | TRBV2 | 15 | NA | CASSATGGSGNTIYF | TGTGCCAGCAGTGCCACAGGGGGCAGCGGAAACACCATATATTTT